Sequencing of this T cell receptor (beta chain) was carried out in a study of T cell repertoires in cytomegalovirus infection. Study information: The public TCR beta signatures pointed to both CMV infection and matching HLA type.

Points from the study as a whole: The ex vivo response showed dominance by HLA-C-restricted CMV-specific TCR beta clonotypes.

TCRdb recomputed calls from the reads with MiXCR, one row per CDR3 protein. This table has a few hundred thousand distinct CDR3 sequences, roughly 42% appearing once. There are a few counts of this clonotype. Its matching antigen is unknown. V was trimmed by 0 bases and J by 1 base, leaving 14 bases between them. The CDR3 consists of 17 residues. This receptor was taken from a human donor in good health (CMV status not recorded). Some clones in this sample may be carry-over from other donors' samples. The gene calls are TRBV12-3 or TRBV12-4 and TRBJ2-3; D is unclear. The sequencing here drew on cultured PBMCs, taken from culture after CMV antigen stimulation. The CDR3 region is CASSLAQHLIGTDTQYF. For the CDR3, the DNA is TGTGCCAGCAGTTTAGCGCAACACTTAATAGGCACAGATACGCAGTATTTT.